This is a list of T cell receptor beta chains from one sample in a study of T cell responses to AZD1222 COVID-19 vaccine. Sequencing used immunoSEQ multiplex PCR; TCRdb keeps in-frame clones, though not all of them. Here the sample spans approximately 190,000 clones, roughly 88% being singletons. The input for sequencing was peripheral blood, taken on day 0 of AZD1222 vaccination. Every receptor here comes from an adult in good health. The CDR3 runs from the conserved cysteine through the conserved F or W. D genes are given only for firm matches. Not all rows give a size; the values are once, few, many and, for expanded clones, a class.

j_call | v_call | clone_size | d_call | cdr3_aa | cdr3_nt
TRBJ2-7 | TRBV11-2 | few | . | CASTSRGEQYF | TGTGCCAGCACCTCGCGGGGCGAGCAGTACTTC
TRBJ2-5 | TRBV7-9 | once | . | CASSLHTGEETQYF | TGTGCCAGCAGCTTACATACCGGGGAGGAGACCCAGTACTTC
TRBJ2-2 | TRBV2 | . | . | CASRLQVYTGELFF | TGTGCCAGCAGGCTACAGGTATACACCGGGGAGCTGTTTTTT
TRBJ1-5 | TRBV28 | . | . | CASCGNQPQHF | TGTGCCAGCTGCGGCAATCAGCCCCAGCATTTT
TRBJ2-7 | TRBV7-8 | . | TRBD2 | CASSPGGEQYF | TGTGCCAGCAGCCCCGGGGGGGAGCAGTACTTC
TRBJ1-1 | TRBV9 | once | . | CASSVSGAPGGVGTEAFF | TGTGCCAGCAGCGTCTCCGGGGCCCCCGGTGGAGTCGGGACTGAAGCTTTCTTT
TRBJ2-3 | TRBV27 | . | . | CASTERQSTDTQYF | TGTGCCAGCACGGAGCGTCAAAGCACAGATACGCAGTATTTT
TRBJ2-5 | TRBV19 | . | TRBD1 | CASRQGGRQTQYF | TGTGCCAGTCGACAGGGGGGGAGGCAGACCCAGTACTTC
TRBJ2-7 | TRBV29-1 | once | TRBD2 | CSVDGLAGKPSYEQYF | TGCAGCGTCGACGGACTAGCGGGTAAGCCTTCCTACGAGCAGTACTTC
TRBJ2-3 | TRBV19 | . | TRBD2 | CASSIWTSGRGNTDTQYF | TGTGCCAGTAGTATATGGACTAGCGGTAGAGGAAACACAGATACGCAGTATTTT
TRBJ2-2 | TRBV5-1 | . | TRBD2 | CASSLELAGRGGELFF | TGCGCCAGCAGCTTGGAACTAGCGGGAAGGGGCGGGGAGCTGTTTTTT
TRBJ2-5 | TRBV5-4 | once | . | CASSSRLGDGETQYF | TGTGCCAGCAGCTCGCGATTAGGGGATGGAGAGACCCAGTACTTC